The 21 T cell receptor beta chains below all came from one sample that was sequenced in a study of post-analysis software for immune sequencing data. Whole-study findings and limits: Five TRBV segments were significantly more frequent in patients than in controls. TRBV5-6, TRBV5-1 and TRBV20-1 were among these segments.

No antigen has been identified for these receptors. Researchers reported that TCR beta cDNA libraries carried unique molecular identifiers. TCRdb re-analysed the PCR reads in MiXCR, keeping a single row per CDR3 protein. This table holds roughly 800,000 distinct CDR3 sequences, approximately 50% found once. The sequencing input was blood. The receptors here all came from a girl between 10 and 17 years old with multiple sclerosis.

The chain carries TRBV12-3 or TRBV12-4 and TRBJ1-1, with D unclear. V was trimmed by 2 bases and J by 4 bases, leaving 11 bases between them. CDR3 length equals 14 residues. In nucleotides, the CDR3 is TGTGCCAGCAGTTTAATTGGAGGTCGCACTGAAGCTTTCTTT. It translates to CASSLIGGRTEAFF.

This clonotype was picked up many times. The rearrangement joins TRBV20-1 to TRBJ1-2; TRBD1 might be the D (5 bases). In germline, CDR1 is DFQATT, CDR2 SNEGSKA (reference sequence). Trimming took off 1 base at V and 3 bases at J, with 30 bases between the two ends. The CDR3 has 20 amino acids. The CDR3 coding sequence is TGCAGTGCTAGAGTGGTAAACCTACCGGGACCAACGCCCTCGTACTATGGCTACACCTTC. Its protein is CSARVVNLPGPTPSYYGYTF.

The V and J genes are TRBV20-1 and TRBJ2-5; TRBD1 matches 8 bases. The junction had 12 bases not matched to a gene; V was cut back by 3 bases and J by 0 bases. Germline lookup yields CDR1 DFQATT and CDR2 SNEGSKA (reference sequence). The CDR3 consists of 17 residues. The CDR3 spells CSASNRAGQGNQETQYF. The CDR3 DNA reads as TGCAGTGCTAGTAATCGGGCTGGACAGGGAAACCAAGAGACCCAGTACTTC.

This clonotype showed up just a few times. The V and J genes are TRBV12-3 or TRBV12-4 and TRBJ1-2; D perhaps matches TRBD1 (6 bases). V gave up 1 base and J gave up 4 bases, with 13 bases separating them. The CDR3 contains 15 residues. CDR3 sequence: CASSLETGVSYGYTF. The CDR3 DNA sequence: TGTGCCAGCAGTTTAGAGACAGGAGTAAGCTATGGCTACACCTTC.

This clonotype was observed a handful of times. The V and J genes are TRBV7-9 and TRBJ2-7; D unclear. This CDR3 has 14 residues. Germline CDR1 and CDR2: SEHNR and FQNEAQ (reference sequence). V lost 1 base, J lost 0 bases, and 7 bases lay in between. CDR3 DNA: TGTGCCAGCAGCTTAGAGGTAGCCTCCTACGAGCAGTACTTC. Translated: CASSLEVASYEQYF.

The V call is TRBV20-1, the J call TRBJ2-7; D may be TRBD1 or TRBD2 (5 bases each). V shed 1 base and J shed 2 bases, with 12 bases lying between them. This CDR3 contains 14 residues. Germline CDR1 reads DFQATT; CDR2 reads SNEGSKA (reference sequence). The CDR3 DNA is TGCAGTGCTAGAGGTACGGGACGCCCCTACGAGCAGTACTTC. Protein sequence: CSARGTGRPYEQYF.

The V gene is TRBV21-1, the J gene TRBJ2-7; TRBD1, the table's D call, was not compared with the DNA. TRBV21-1 is a pseudogene locus. The CDR3 runs to 15 residues. CDR3 coding DNA: TGTGCCAGCAGCAACCCCCCGGTTGTCTCCTACGAGCAGTACTTC. Translating it yields CASSNPPVVSYEQYF.

The CDR3 spells CASSRLGGYAYEQYF. Written as DNA, the CDR3 is TGTGCCAGCAGTCGCCTAGGCGGGTACGCCTACGAGCAGTACTTC. The J gene is TRBJ2-5, the V gene TRBV5-5, with TRBD2 as a possible D gene (5 bases). Judging by the DNA end, TRBJ2-7 fits better; the J call may be wrong. Germline V gene sequence: CDR1 SGHKS, CDR2 YYEKEE (reference sequence). This CDR3 spans 15 amino acids.

The rearrangement uses TRBV7-3 and TRBJ1-1, with 7 bases fitting TRBD1. This CDR3 region has 14 residues. Germline lookup yields CDR1 SGHTA and CDR2 FQGTGA. Unmatched junction bases numbered 5, after V lost 4 bases and J lost 3 bases. CDR3: CASSSTGIDTEAFF. Here the CDR3 DNA reads TGTGCCAGCAGCTCGACAGGGATTGACACTGAAGCTTTCTTT.

V usage is TRBV29-1 and J usage is TRBJ2-5; 16 positions match TRBD2. The ends lost 4 bases at V and 11 bases at J; junction bases unmatched: 13. The CDR3 loop spans 16 amino acids. Germline CDR1 is SQVTM and CDR2 is ANQGSEA. DNA of the CDR3: TGCAGCGTTGTTCCGGGACTAGCGGGAGGGCCAGTCCAGCAGTACTTC. It yields the protein CSVVPGLAGGPVQQYF.

This clonotype was observed a few times. J is TRBJ2-5 and V is TRBV7-9, with D unresolved. Trimming cost V 1 base and J 1 base, with 10 bases left between them. The CDR3 spans 15 residues. Per the germline V gene, CDR1 is SEHNR and CDR2 is FQNEAQ (reference sequence). CDR3 DNA: TGTGCCAGCAGCTTAGATGGAGTAGGCCAAGAGACCCAGTACTTC. It codes for CASSLDGVGQETQYF.

This clonotype turned up a few times. The chain's CDR3 is CASSRDLRETQYF. CDR3 sequence (DNA): TGCGCCAGCAGCCGGGACCTGCGAGAGACCCAGTACTTC. The genes are TRBV4-1 and TRBJ2-5; D tentatively reads TRBD1 or TRBD2 (5 bases each). V lost 4 bases to trimming and J lost 4 bases, with 10 bases between them. Germline CDR1 MGHRA, CDR2 YSYEKL. This CDR3 is built from 13 residues.

The chain links TRBV7-6 to TRBJ2-7; 8 bases align to TRBD2. Germline CDR1 SGHVS, CDR2 FNYEAQ. The CDR3 spans 16 residues. V shed 5 bases, J shed 3 bases, and the junction held 12 bases outside the gene matches. This CDR3 is CASSARLPGLGYEQYF. The CDR3 bases are TGTGCCAGCAGCGCGCGCCTACCGGGACTAGGCTACGAGCAGTACTTC.

The rearrangement links TRBV6-6 to TRBJ2-6; D may correspond to TRBD1 or TRBD2 (5 bases each). Trimming cost V 4 bases and J 2 bases, with 12 bases left between them. The CDR3 is 16 residues long. CDR1 is MNHNY, CDR2 SVGAGI, per germline (reference sequence). The CDR3 sequence: CASSLSGTAGANVLTF. The CDR3 DNA reads as TGTGCCAGCAGTTTGTCCGGGACGGCTGGGGCCAACGTCCTGACTTTC.

This clonotype appeared a single time. The chain carries TRBV10-3 and TRBJ1-1; a weak D match, TRBD1 (6 bases). V was trimmed by 3 bases and J by 1 base, leaving 15 bases between them. The germline CDR1 and CDR2 sequences are ENHRY and SYGVKD. This CDR3 has 16 amino acids. CDR3 coding DNA: TGTGCCATCAGTGATTTGGGGAACAGGGCGAACACTGAAGCTTTCTTT. Translated: CAISDLGNRANTEAFF.

As regards this clonotype: Possible read error: a much larger clone is one base away. The chain uses TRBV7-3 and TRBJ1-2, with D hard to call. Germline loops: CDR1 SGHTA, CDR2 FQGTGA. The CDR3 loop spans 15 amino acids. The chain's CDR3 is CASSPLVGANYGHTF. CDR3 DNA: TGTGCCAGCAGCCCGTTGGTGGGAGCTAACTATGGCCACACCTTC.

V is TRBV5-4 and J is TRBJ1-2; D perhaps matches TRBD1 (5 bases). The germline V and J ends were trimmed by 4 bases and 2 bases, with 15 bases remaining between them. Germline assignment: CDR1 SGHNT and CDR2 YYREEE (reference sequence). The CDR3 spans 15 residues. The CDR3 nucleotides are TGTGCCAGCAGCCGAACGGGACGGGCAAACTATGGCTACACCTTC. This sequence encodes CASSRTGRANYGYTF.

This clonotype was seen a few times. This chain connects TRBV6-4 to TRBJ2-3; D might be TRBD2 (5 bases). CDR1 and CDR2 (germline): MRHNA, SNTAGT. Trimming pared 0 bases from V and 4 bases from J, leaving 11 bases between. The CDR3 contains 15 residues. The CDR3 sequence: CASSDSEAEPDTQYF. CDR3 nucleotide sequence: TGTGCCAGCAGTGACTCCGAAGCGGAGCCAGATACGCAGTATTTT.

The rearrangement joins TRBV5-1 to TRBJ2-1; a weak D match, TRBD2 (6 bases). V lost 4 bases and J lost 0, with 14 bases in between. CDR3 length: 16 residues. Germline values: CDR1 SGHRS, CDR2 YFSETQ. The CDR3 spells CASSRDLTSSYNEQFF. The CDR3 DNA reads TGCGCCAGCAGCCGGGACTTGACTAGCTCCTACAATGAGCAGTTCTTC.

The chain links TRBV4-1 to TRBJ2-7; TRBD2 might be the D (5 bases). Trimming cost V 4 bases and J 1 base, with 11 bases left between them. The germline CDR1 and CDR2 sequences are MGHRA and YSYEKL. The CDR3 has 14 residues. The CDR3 nucleotides are TGCGCCAGCAGCCCGGAGCGGTTTTCCTACGAGCAGTACTTC. The encoded protein is CASSPERFSYEQYF.

This chain uses TRBV2 with TRBJ1-2; D perhaps matches TRBD1 (6 bases). The CDR3 loop spans 12 amino acids. The germline V gene encodes CDR1 SNHLY and CDR2 FYNNEI. The V gene lost 6 bases and the J gene lost 8 bases, with 13 bases spanning the gap. CDR3 amino acids: CASRANRDGYTF. The CDR3 nucleotides are TGTGCCAGCAGGGCGAACAGGGACGGCTACACCTTC. The entire variable domain, with the rest obtained from reference TRBV2 and TRBJ1-2, is as follows: EPEVTQTPSHQVTQMGQEVILRCVPISNHLYFYWYRQILGQKVEFLVSFYNNEISEKSEIFDDQFSVERPDGSNFTLKIRSTKLEDSAMYFCASRANRDGYTFGSGTRLTVV.